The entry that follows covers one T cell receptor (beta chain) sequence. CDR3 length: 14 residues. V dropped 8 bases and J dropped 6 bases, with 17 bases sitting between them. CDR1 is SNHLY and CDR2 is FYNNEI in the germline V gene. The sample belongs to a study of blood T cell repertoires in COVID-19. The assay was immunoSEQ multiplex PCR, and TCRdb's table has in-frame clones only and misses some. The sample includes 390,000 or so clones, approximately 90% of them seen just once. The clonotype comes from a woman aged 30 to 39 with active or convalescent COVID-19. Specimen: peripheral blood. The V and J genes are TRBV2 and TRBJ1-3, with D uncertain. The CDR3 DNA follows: TGTGCCAGCGGAGTTTCCGAGGAGGAAAACACCATATATTTT. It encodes CASGVSEEENTIYF.